Listed below are T cell receptor beta chains from one sample, sequenced in a study of neurological immune-mediated disorders. TCRdb redid the calling of the 5' RACE reads with MiXCR, one entry per CDR3 protein. Of tens of thousands of distinct CDR3 sequences listed, about a tenth were seen once; the top ten hold about 1.8%. Sequencing was performed on PBMCs. The source is a man in his forties in good health. Both conserved end residues are part of each CDR3. The D gene is left open where the match is weak. Some rows mark clone size as missing; the rest say once, few, many or name a class of expanded clone.

j_call clone_size v_call d_call cdr3_aa cdr3_nt
TRBJ2-2 many TRBV2 TRBD1 CASSPNRGPGELFF TGTGCCAGCAGCCCTAACAGGGGACCCGGGGAGCTGTTTTTT
TRBJ1-4 many TRBV29-1 NA CSVESGTLGEDEKLFF TGCAGCGTTGAAAGTGGGACCCTTGGAGAGGATGAAAAACTGTTTTTT
TRBJ2-6 many TRBV21-1 NA CASSLSGANVLTF TGTGCCAGCAGCCTCTCTGGGGCCAACGTCCTGACTTTC
TRBJ1-1 many TRBV7-9 TRBD1 CASSLAQGGNTEAFF TGTGCCAGCAGCTTAGCACAGGGGGGGAACACTGAAGCTTTCTTT
TRBJ2-7 many TRBV29-1 TRBD2 CSVEEGTSGTYEQYF TGCAGCGTTGAAGAGGGGACTAGCGGAACCTACGAGCAGTACTTC
TRBJ2-7 many TRBV6-2/TRBV6-3 NA CASSSALADSRYEQYF TGTGCCAGCAGTTCCGCCTTAGCGGACTCTCGATACGAGCAGTACTTC
TRBJ1-1 NA TRBV3-1 TRBD1 CASSQPHRGEVRRTEAFF TGTGCCAGCAGCCAACCCCACAGGGGAGAAGTAAGACGAACTGAAGCTTTCTTT
TRBJ2-1 many TRBV5-4 TRBD2 CASSSRLAGDYNEQFF TGTGCCAGCAGCTCCCGACTAGCGGGGGATTACAATGAGCAGTTCTTC
TRBJ2-7 many TRBV2 NA CASSEAVGGTYEQYF TGTGCCAGCAGTGAAGCTGTCGGAGGGACCTACGAGCAGTACTTC
TRBJ1-2 many TRBV12-3/TRBV12-4 NA CASSFGEYGYTF TGTGCCAGCAGTTTTGGAGAGTATGGCTACACCTTC
TRBJ2-7 many TRBV5-1 NA CASSSTGAYEQYF TGCGCCAGCAGCAGTACGGGGGCCTACGAGCAGTACTTC
TRBJ2-3 many TRBV2 NA CASSKGKESADTQYF TGTGCCAGCAGTAAGGGTAAAGAAAGCGCAGATACGCAGTATTTT
TRBJ1-2 many TRBV6-5 NA CASSSSGPNYGYTF TGTGCCAGCAGTTCGTCGGGTCCTAACTATGGCTACACCTTC
TRBJ2-3 many TRBV6-1 TRBD1 CASSYGQGAFDTQYF TGTGCCAGCAGTTACGGACAGGGGGCATTCGATACGCAGTATTTT
TRBJ2-4 NA TRBV4-1 NA CASSQAAAKNIQYF TGCGCCAGCAGCCAAGCCGCAGCCAAAAACATTCAGTACTTC
TRBJ1-6 many TRBV6-5 NA CASSYTDLGSPLHF TGTGCCAGCAGTTACACAGACTTGGGTTCACCCCTCCACTTT
TRBJ1-1 many TRBV3-1 TRBD1 CASRGTAEAFF TGTGCCAGCAGGGGGACAGCTGAAGCTTTCTTT
TRBJ2-7 many TRBV29-1 NA CSVAPGDEQYF TGCAGCGTTGCGCCAGGGGACGAGCAGTACTTC
TRBJ2-3 many TRBV3-1 TRBD1 CASTPGTGGTTDTQYF TGTGCCAGCACCCCCGGGACAGGGGGCACCACAGATACGCAGTATTTT
TRBJ2-5 many TRBV12-3/TRBV12-4 NA CASSLGQKETQYF TGTGCCAGCAGTTTAGGGCAGAAAGAGACCCAGTACTTC
TRBJ2-1 NA TRBV18 TRBD2 CASSPTLARGGQNEQFF TGTGCCAGCTCACCGACTCTAGCACGGGGGGGCCAGAATGAGCAGTTCTTC
TRBJ2-1 many TRBV29-1 NA CSAPGSAWDNEQFF TGCAGCGCCCCAGGCTCTGCCTGGGATAATGAGCAGTTCTTC
TRBJ2-5 NA TRBV9 NA CASSEGPRGTQETQYF TGTGCCAGCAGCGAGGGGCCCAGGGGAACCCAAGAGACCCAGTACTTC
TRBJ2-7 many TRBV6-5 TRBD2 CASRNGASGREVEQYF TGTGCCAGCAGGAATGGGGCTAGCGGGAGGGAAGTCGAGCAGTACTTC
TRBJ2-1 few TRBV5-1 NA CASSFGTGYNEQFF TGCGCCAGCAGCTTCGGGACGGGATACAATGAGCAGTTCTTC
TRBJ2-5 NA TRBV5-1 TRBD2 CASSSIAGLAGGETQYF TGCGCCAGCAGCTCAATTGCGGGACTAGCGGGAGGGGAGACCCAGTACTTC
TRBJ1-1 many TRBV9 NA CASSPWGSTEAFF TGTGCCAGCAGCCCTTGGGGGAGCACTGAAGCTTTCTTT
TRBJ2-1 many TRBV20-1 TRBD2 CSARGLAGDNEQFF TGCAGTGCTAGAGGACTAGCGGGAGACAATGAGCAGTTCTTC
TRBJ2-1 many TRBV9 TRBD1 CASSLLPGQGDPGEQFF TGTGCCAGCAGCCTACTACCGGGACAGGGGGACCCCGGGGAGCAGTTCTTC
TRBJ2-7 many TRBV21-1 NA CASSTTGVAYEQYF TGTGCCAGCAGCACCACAGGGGTCGCCTACGAGCAGTACTTC
TRBJ2-5 NA TRBV6-1 TRBD1 CASSGQVSTGTQYF TGTGCCAGCAGCGGACAGGTCTCGACGGGGACCCAGTACTTC
TRBJ2-7 few TRBV6-6 TRBD2 CASSEAGGLYEQYF TGTGCCAGCAGCGAGGCGGGAGGCCTCTACGAGCAGTACTTC
TRBJ2-3 many TRBV5-1 TRBD1 CASSLFTRGQGSTDTQYF TGCGCCAGCAGCTTATTTACGCGGGGACAGGGGAGCACAGATACGCAGTATTTT
TRBJ1-4 few TRBV7-9 NA CASSLAQNNEKLFF TGTGCCAGCAGCTTAGCACAGAACAATGAAAAACTGTTTTTT
TRBJ1-5 few TRBV9 NA CASSESGNQPQHF TGTGCCAGCAGCGAGTCGGGGAATCAGCCCCAGCATTTT
TRBJ2-3 many TRBV29-1 TRBD2 CSVPLILAGGRQNTDTQYF TGCAGCGTTCCGCTTATCCTGGCGGGGGGGCGTCAGAATACAGATACGCAGTATTTT
TRBJ2-7 many TRBV13 NA CASSLEVRAEQYF TGTGCCAGCAGCTTAGAAGTCAGGGCCGAGCAGTACTTC
TRBJ2-3 many TRBV29-1 TRBD2 CSVEGLAGITDTQYF TGCAGCGTTGAGGGACTAGCGGGGATCACAGATACGCAGTATTTT
TRBJ1-6 NA TRBV27 TRBD1 CASSAPDRDDNSPLHF TGTGCCAGCAGCGCACCCGACAGGGACGATAATTCACCCCTCCACTTT
TRBJ2-7 many TRBV2 NA CASSPRTGYEQYF TGTGCCAGCAGTCCTAGGACTGGCTACGAGCAGTACTTC
TRBJ2-3 many TRBV9 TRBD2 CASSVVASGRDTQYF TGTGCCAGCAGCGTAGTGGCTAGCGGGAGGGATACGCAGTATTTT
TRBJ1-1 medium-sized TRBV12-3/TRBV12-4 NA CASSSTGGNTEAFF TGTGCCAGCAGTTCAACAGGAGGGAACACTGAAGCTTTCTTT
TRBJ1-1 many TRBV5-1 NA CASSLVDGSSSTEAFF TGCGCCAGCAGCTTGGTGGACGGGTCATCGAGCACTGAAGCTTTCTTT
TRBJ2-3 many TRBV7-9 TRBD2 CASSLTGSGDTDTQYF TGTGCCAGCAGCTTAACTGGTAGCGGGGACACAGATACGCAGTATTTT
TRBJ2-6 many TRBV7-9 TRBD1 CASSADRGRLSGANVLTF TGTGCCAGCAGCGCGGACAGGGGGCGGTTATCTGGGGCCAACGTCCTGACTTTC
TRBJ2-7 many TRBV6-5 TRBD1 CASSYRLDRASYEQYF TGTGCCAGCAGTTACCGCCTTGACAGGGCCTCCTACGAGCAGTACTTC
TRBJ1-4 many TRBV9 NA CASSVEGGKLFF TGTGCCAGCAGCGTAGAAGGGGGAAAACTGTTTTTT
TRBJ2-3 many TRBV7-3 NA CASSLFGPLTDTQYF TGTGCCAGCAGCTTATTCGGACCTCTCACAGATACGCAGTATTTT
TRBJ1-6 NA TRBV12-3/TRBV12-4 NA CASSLAGGINSPLHF TGTGCCAGCAGTTTAGCAGGCGGGATCAATTCACCCCTCCACTTT
TRBJ2-7 NA TRBV5-1 NA CASSLSRTSSSYEQYF TGCGCCAGCAGCTTGAGCCGGACTTCCAGCTCCTACGAGCAGTACTTC
TRBJ2-7 many TRBV5-1 TRBD2 CASSLGDSGSNEQYF TGCGCCAGCAGCTTGGGGGATAGCGGGAGCAACGAGCAGTACTTC
TRBJ1-1 many TRBV12-3/TRBV12-4 TRBD1 CASTLQGATEAFF TGTGCCAGCACCCTACAGGGGGCCACTGAAGCTTTCTTT
TRBJ2-3 many TRBV12-3/TRBV12-4 TRBD2 CASSPAGGTRNTQYF TGTGCCAGCAGTCCAGCGGGGGGCACCAGGAATACGCAGTATTTT
TRBJ2-7 many TRBV2 NA CASSEAGGDYEQYF TGTGCCAGCAGTGAAGCCGGAGGGGACTACGAGCAGTACTTC
TRBJ2-2 many TRBV20-1 NA CSLPSHNPGPDGELFF TGCAGTCTCCCCAGCCACAATCCCGGCCCGGACGGGGAGCTGTTTTTT
TRBJ2-7 many TRBV29-1 NA CSVEDVQEGAGYEQYF TGCAGCGTTGAAGATGTTCAGGAGGGGGCAGGATACGAGCAGTACTTC
TRBJ2-1 NA TRBV12-3/TRBV12-4 NA CASTLVGSYNEQFF TGTGCCAGCACTCTCGTGGGGTCCTACAATGAGCAGTTCTTC